The entry that follows covers one T cell receptor (beta chain) sequence. These data belong to a study of cytomegalovirus exposure and HLA in healthy donors. Germline lookup yields CDR1 SGHDT and CDR2 YYEEEE. V gave up 0 bases and J gave up 1 base; unmatched junction bases: 4. There are 17 residues in the CDR3. Produced via immunoSEQ multiplex PCR; TCRdb's table is partial and in-frame only. This sample has 250,000 to 350,000 clones, with around 89% found just once. The chain recombines TRBV5-6 with TRBJ2-2; the match to TRBD1 covers 9 bases. The clonotype originates from a woman between 18 and 29 years old in good health and CMV-seronegative. The sequencing sample was made of PBMCs. The CDR3 loop reads CASSLAMGQGNTGELFF. CDR3 in DNA: TGTGCCAGCAGCTTGGCGATGGGACAGGGGAACACCGGGGAGCTGTTTTTT. Full variable domain (outside the CDR3, taken from reference TRBV5-6 and TRBJ2-2): DAGVTQSPTHLIKTRGQQVTLRCSPKSGHDTVSWYQQALGQGPQFIFQYYEEEERQRGNFPDRFSGHQFPNYSSELNVNALLLGDSALYLCASSLAMGQGNTGELFFGEGSRLTVL.